This T cell receptor (beta chain) was documented in a study of blood T cells in healthy people across ages. Study-wide findings and caveats: Comparison with aged donors showed that long-lived donors had more naive CD4+ cells and higher diversity. Researchers deemed the diversity estimates from one million T cells underestimates.

Germline loops: CDR1 MDHEN, CDR2 SYDVKM. With 8 bases removed from V and 9 bases from J, the gap between germline ends came to 14 bases. The CDR3 contains 13 residues. Donors each provided about 10 milliliters of peripheral blood. Per sample, a minimum of 6.5 million PBMCs were isolated. A second PCR of about 7 to 12 cycles used a sample-barcoded 5' primer and a J-beta primer mix. MiXCR, applied by TCRdb to the 5' RACE reads, yields one record per CDR3 protein. The data show 1.5 million to 2 million distinct CDR3 sequences, just under 50% seen once. Of note for this clonotype: The target antigen is unknown.

The TCR comes from a woman aged 40 to 50 in good health. The chain has TRBV28 and TRBJ1-6; D gene uncertain. What was sequenced was blood. For the CDR3, the DNA is TGTGCCAGCTCTTTGGATTTGGGTTCACCCCTCCACTTT. This encodes CASSLDLGSPLHF.